A single sample is the source of the 7 T cell receptor beta chains below, sequenced in a study of T cells expressing NK-cell markers. TCRdb reprocessed the 5' RACE reads and stores each CDR3 protein as one record, lacking DNA. Its listing shows about 160,000 distinct CDR3 sequences. Material: blood T cells: a sorted CD56 or NKG2C T cell subset, CD4+ or CD8+ T cells, or bulk PBMC T cells (not recorded which). These receptors all come from a woman between 18 and 70 years old in good health.

V gene TRBV5-1 combines with J gene TRBJ2-1; TCRdb calls TRBD2, which cannot be checked without DNA. CDR1 SGHRS and CDR2 YFSETQ come from the germline V gene. CDR3 size: 17 residues. The chain's CDR3 is CASSLDLSSLADNEQFF.

The chain is built from TRBV10-3 and TRBJ2-7; TCRdb lists TRBD1, though no DNA is available to test this call. CDR1 ENHRY and CDR2 SYGVKD come from the germline V gene. This CDR3 has 12 residues. CDR3: CAISELGGRQYF.

The chain is built from TRBV20-1 and TRBJ2-3; the TCRdb call, TRBD2, lacks DNA for checking. Germline V gives CDR1 DFQATT, CDR2 SNEGSKA (reference sequence). This CDR3 comprises 14 residues. The CDR3 loop reads CSAIGGFITDTQYF.

The rearrangement joins TRBV2 to TRBJ1-1. The CDR3 totals 15 residues. CDR1 is SNHLY, CDR2 FYNNEI, per germline. CDR3 sequence: CASSELAGLDTEAFF.

The gene calls are TRBV7-3 and TRBJ2-1; TCRdb outputs TRBD2, but without DNA this stays unchecked. The CDR3 is made up of 12 amino acids. The V gene's germline CDR1 is SGHTA and CDR2 FQGTGA. CDR3 amino acids: CASGRASNEQFF.

The rearrangement joins TRBV9 to TRBJ2-5; the D call from TCRdb, TRBD2, cannot be confirmed without DNA. Germline V CDR1 and CDR2: SGDLS, YYNGEE. The CDR3 is 14 amino acids. The CDR3 reads CASSSTSGTETQYF.

The gene calls are TRBV29-1 and TRBJ2-3; TCRdb calls TRBD1, which cannot be checked without DNA. The CDR3 runs 16 residues. CDR1 is SQVTM and CDR2 is ANQGSEA in the germline V gene. The CDR3 protein is CSVVGPGALRTDTQYF.